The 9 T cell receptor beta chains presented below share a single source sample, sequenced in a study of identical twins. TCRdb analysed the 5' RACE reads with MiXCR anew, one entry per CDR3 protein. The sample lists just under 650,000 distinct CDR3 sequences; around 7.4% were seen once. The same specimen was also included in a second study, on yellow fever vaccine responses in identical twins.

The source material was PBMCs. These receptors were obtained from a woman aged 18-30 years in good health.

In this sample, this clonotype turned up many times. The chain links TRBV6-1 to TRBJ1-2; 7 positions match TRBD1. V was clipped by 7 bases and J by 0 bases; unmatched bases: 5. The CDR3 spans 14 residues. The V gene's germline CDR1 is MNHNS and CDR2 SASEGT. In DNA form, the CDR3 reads TGTGCCAGCAAACGACAGGGCTCTAACTATGGCTACACCTTC. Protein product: CASKRQGSNYGYTF.

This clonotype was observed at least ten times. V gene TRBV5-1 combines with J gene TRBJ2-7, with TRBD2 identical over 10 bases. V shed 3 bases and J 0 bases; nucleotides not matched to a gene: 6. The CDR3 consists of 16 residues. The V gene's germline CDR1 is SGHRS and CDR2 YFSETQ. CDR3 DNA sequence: TGCGCCAGCAGCTGGACCGGACTAGCGGTCTCCTACGAGCAGTACTTC. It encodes CASSWTGLAVSYEQYF. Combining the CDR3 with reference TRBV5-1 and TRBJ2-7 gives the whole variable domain KAGVTQTPRYLIKTRGQQVTLSCSPISGHRSVSWYQQTPGQGLQFLFEYFSETQRNKGNFPGRFSGRQFSNSRSEMNVSTLELGDSALYLCASSWTGLAVSYEQYFGPGTRLTVT.

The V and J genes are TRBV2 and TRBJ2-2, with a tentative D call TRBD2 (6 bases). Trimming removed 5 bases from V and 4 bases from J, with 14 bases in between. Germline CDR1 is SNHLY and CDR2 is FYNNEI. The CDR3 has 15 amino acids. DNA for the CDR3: TGTGCCAGCAGTTCCGGGACTCGCTCCACCGGGGAGCTGTTTTTT. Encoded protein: CASSSGTRSTGELFF.

CDR3 bases: TGCAGTGCTAGAGTCCTCGGACTAGCGGGAACAGATACGCAGTATTTT. It is translated as CSARVLGLAGTDTQYF. The V and J genes are TRBV20-1 and TRBJ2-3; 12 bases align to TRBD2. Germline V gene data show CDR1 as DFQATT and CDR2 as SNEGSKA (reference sequence). The CDR3 length is 16 residues. With 1 base clipped from V and 3 bases from J, the junction kept 5 bases outside the gene matches.

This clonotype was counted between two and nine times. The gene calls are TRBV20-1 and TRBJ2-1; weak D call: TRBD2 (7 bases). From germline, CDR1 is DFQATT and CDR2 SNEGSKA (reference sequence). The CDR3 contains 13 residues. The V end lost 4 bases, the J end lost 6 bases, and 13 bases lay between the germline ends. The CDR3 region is CSANAGAANEQFF. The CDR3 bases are TGCAGTGCTAACGCGGGGGCGGCCAATGAGCAGTTCTTC.

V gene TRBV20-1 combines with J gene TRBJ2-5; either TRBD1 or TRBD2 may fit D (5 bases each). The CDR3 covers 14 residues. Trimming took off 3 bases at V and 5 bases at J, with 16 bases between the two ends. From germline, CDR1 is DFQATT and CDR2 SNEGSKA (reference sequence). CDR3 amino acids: CSASTGQLGETQYF. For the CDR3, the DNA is TGCAGTGCTAGCACGGGGCAACTGGGGGAGACCCAGTACTTC.

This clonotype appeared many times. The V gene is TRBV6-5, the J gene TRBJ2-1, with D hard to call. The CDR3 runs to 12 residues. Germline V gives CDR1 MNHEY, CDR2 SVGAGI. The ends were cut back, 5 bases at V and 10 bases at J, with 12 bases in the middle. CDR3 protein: CASSLDRAEQFF. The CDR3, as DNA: TGTGCCAGCAGTCTGGACCGGGCCGAGCAGTTCTTC.

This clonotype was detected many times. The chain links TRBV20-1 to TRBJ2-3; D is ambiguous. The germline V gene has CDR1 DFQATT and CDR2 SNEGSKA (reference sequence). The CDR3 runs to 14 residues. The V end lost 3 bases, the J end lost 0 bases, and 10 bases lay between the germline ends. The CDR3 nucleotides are TGCAGTGCTAGTAGTCGCAGCAGCACAGATACGCAGTATTTT. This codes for CSASSRSSTDTQYF.

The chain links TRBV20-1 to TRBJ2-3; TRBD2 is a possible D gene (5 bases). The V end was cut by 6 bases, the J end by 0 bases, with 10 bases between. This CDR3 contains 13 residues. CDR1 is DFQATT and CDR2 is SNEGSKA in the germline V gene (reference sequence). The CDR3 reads CSALAPSTDTQYF. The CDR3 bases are TGCAGTGCGCTAGCCCCAAGCACAGATACGCAGTATTTT.